The 5 T cell receptor beta chains given below trace back to one sample, sequenced in a study of blood T cell repertoires in COVID-19. Produced via immunoSEQ multiplex PCR; TCRdb's table is partial and in-frame only. The sample contains a few hundred thousand clones, more than 65% of which appear only once. The sequenced material came from PBMCs or T cells enriched from blood (not recorded which). These receptors were taken from a man aged 45-60 years who had recovered from COVID-19.

In its sample, this clone was seen a few times. V and J are TRBV19 and TRBJ2-7; 7 nucleotides line up with TRBD1. This CDR3 comprises 17 residues. The V segment lost 5 bases and the J segment 0 bases; nucleotides outside the gene matches: 13. Germline V CDR1 and CDR2: LNHDA, SQIVND (reference sequence). The CDR3 DNA follows: TGTGCCAGTAGTTTCCACCTTACAGGGGAGAGCTCCTACGAGCAGTACTTC. The encoded protein is CASSFHLTGESSYEQYF.

The chain combines TRBV12-5 with TRBJ1-4; TRBD1 agrees at 7 bases. This CDR3 contains 14 residues. Germline CDR1 and CDR2: LGHNT and FRNRAP. The junction had 10 bases not matched to a gene; V was cut back by 7 bases and J by 8 bases. CDR3 nucleotides: TGTGCTAGTGACACGCCACAGGGGAACGAAAAACTGTTTTTT. Translating gives CASDTPQGNEKLFF.

This clone appeared once. The chain is built from TRBV18 and TRBJ2-7; D unresolved. From germline, CDR1 is KGHSH and CDR2 LQKENI. Deletions cut 5 bases from V and 2 bases from J, with 7 bases between. The CDR3 consists of 12 residues. CDR3 bases: TGTGCCAGCTCAACGAGGACCTACGAGCAGTACTTC. It yields the protein CASSTRTYEQYF. Using reference TRBV18 and TRBJ2-7 for the parts outside the CDR3, the full variable domain is NAGVMQNPRHLVRRRGQEARLRCSPMKGHSHVYWYRQLPEEGLKFMVYLQKENIIDESGMPKERFSAEFPKEGPSILRIQQVVRGDSAAYFCASSTRTYEQYFGPGTRLTVT.

The J gene is TRBJ1-2, the V gene TRBV11-3; TRBD1 aligns across 10 bases. Germline CDR1 reads SGHNT; CDR2 reads YENEEA. V was pared by 3 bases and J by 4 bases, with 5 bases of the junction left unmatched. The CDR3 covers 15 residues. The CDR3 DNA follows: TGTGCCAGCAGCTTTCAGGGACAGGGGAGCTATGGCTACACCTTC. This gives the protein CASSFQGQGSYGYTF.

This rearrangement joins TRBV18 to TRBJ1-6, with D perhaps matching TRBD1 (6 bases). Trimming shortened V by 2 bases and J by 8 bases, and 13 bases separated the two germline ends. Germline lookup yields CDR1 KGHSH and CDR2 LQKENI. The CDR3 loop spans 15 amino acids. The CDR3 loop is CASSPEPTGYSPLHF. CDR3 DNA: TGTGCCAGCTCACCAGAGCCGACAGGATATTCACCCCTCCACTTT.